The 17 T cell receptor beta chains below all came from one sample that was sequenced in a study of shared clonotypes between healthy human individuals. Some clones are missing from TCRdb's copy, which holds only in-frame ones; the method was immunoSEQ multiplex PCR. Counted here are about 1.5 million clones, around 98% occurring once; the ten biggest clones make up around 0.47%. The source material was naive CD4+ T cells sorted from blood. As for subset: CD45RA+ positively selected. These receptors all stem from a man aged 30 to 39 in good health.

This sequence joins TRBV2 and TRBJ1-2, with a possible D match to TRBD1 (5 bases). The germline V gene has CDR1 SNHLY and CDR2 FYNNEI. The CDR3 spans 13 residues. With 6 bases removed from V and 2 bases from J, the gap between germline ends came to 10 bases. CDR3 protein: CASSQTENYGYTF. For the CDR3, the DNA is TGTGCCAGCAGCCAGACAGAGAACTATGGCTACACCTTC.

The CDR3: CASSQDSWGNTEAFF. The DNA for the CDR3 is TGTGCCAGCAGTCAGGACAGCTGGGGGAACACTGAAGCTTTCTTT. The chain has TRBV6-5 and TRBJ1-1; weak D call: TRBD1 (6 bases). In germline, CDR1 is MNHEY, CDR2 SVGAGI. The V and J ends lost 5 bases and 1 base respectively, with 14 bases between them. The CDR3 consists of 15 residues.

This chain connects TRBV6-5 to TRBJ1-5; D gene unclear. CDR1 MNHEY and CDR2 SVGAGI come from the germline V gene. Trimming cost V 6 bases and J 4 bases, with 10 bases left between them. The CDR3 runs 13 residues. As DNA, the CDR3 is TGTGCCAGCAGCGGGCTCCAAAATCAGCCCCAGCATTTT. It encodes CASSGLQNQPQHF.

The chain uses TRBV18 and TRBJ2-1, with D perhaps matching TRBD2 (6 bases). In germline, CDR1 is KGHSH, CDR2 LQKENI. The CDR3 consists of 14 residues. Deletions cut 2 bases from V and 4 bases from J, with 9 bases between. The CDR3 protein is CASSPRSGYNEQFF. Written as DNA, the CDR3 is TGTGCCAGCTCACCAAGGAGCGGGTACAATGAGCAGTTCTTC.

The chain couples TRBV5-1 to TRBJ2-2; 8 bases fit TRBD2. Germline CDR1 is SGHRS and CDR2 is YFSETQ. With 3 bases clipped from V and 4 bases from J, the junction kept 5 bases outside the gene matches. This CDR3 is built from 15 residues. The DNA of the CDR3 is TGCGCCAGCAGCTGGAACAGCGGGGGCACCGGGGAGCTGTTTTTT. Its translation: CASSWNSGGTGELFF. Looking up the rest from reference TRBV5-1 and TRBJ2-2 gives the full variable domain: KAGVTQTPRYLIKTRGQQVTLSCSPISGHRSVSWYQQTPGQGLQFLFEYFSETQRNKGNFPGRFSGRQFSNSRSEMNVSTLELGDSALYLCASSWNSGGTGELFFGEGSRLTVL.

This sequence joins TRBV19 and TRBJ1-5; D is undetermined. Looked up from germline, CDR1 is LNHDA and CDR2 is SQIVND (reference sequence). Trimming stripped 3 bases from V and 2 bases from J, with 11 bases between. The CDR3 consists of 15 residues. The CDR3 loop reads CASSIGTTGNQPQHF. For the CDR3, the DNA is TGTGCCAGTAGTATCGGTACGACGGGCAATCAGCCCCAGCATTTT.

The J gene is TRBJ2-1, the V gene TRBV11-3, with D unclear. The CDR3 runs to 13 residues. Per germline, CDR1 SGHNT and CDR2 YENEEA. Trimming removed 3 bases from V and 10 bases from J, with 13 bases in between. CDR3: CASSFESSGEQFF. In DNA form, the CDR3 reads TGTGCCAGCAGCTTCGAGTCTTCGGGCGAGCAGTTCTTC. Using reference TRBV11-3 and TRBJ2-1 for the parts outside the CDR3, the full variable domain is EAGVVQSPRYKIIEKKQPVAFWCNPISGHNTLYWYLQNLGQGPELLIRYENEEAVDDSQLPKDRFSAERLKGVDSTLKIQPAELGDSAVYLCASSFESSGEQFFGPGTRLTVL.

Concerning this clone itself: The junction and the germline gene differ at one end; a read error may be behind it. The chain employs TRBV5-1 and TRBJ1-1; maybe TRBD1 (5 bases). Germline V lookup: CDR1 SGHRS, CDR2 YFSETQ. This CDR3 comprises 16 residues. DNA for the CDR3: TGCGCCAGCAGATTGGGGGATGACAGAATAAACACTGAAGCTTTCTTT. Its translation: CASRLGDDRINTEAFF.

The J gene is TRBJ2-7, the V gene TRBV27; D is perhaps TRBD1 or TRBD2 (6 bases each). With 1 base removed from V and 6 bases from J, the gap between germline ends came to 16 bases. The CDR3 length is 15 residues. CDR1 MNHEY and CDR2 SMNVEV come from the germline V gene (reference sequence). The CDR3 is CASSLLLGGLGEQYF. For the CDR3, the DNA is TGTGCCAGCAGTTTATTACTAGGGGGGCTAGGCGAGCAGTACTTC.

The chain has TRBV6-5 and TRBJ1-1; 7 bases are shared with TRBD1. CDR1 and CDR2 from the germline V gene are MNHEY and SVGAGI. With 5 bases clipped from V and 5 bases from J, the junction kept 5 bases outside the gene matches. The CDR3 covers 13 residues. CDR3 protein: CASSEGRGTEAFF. CDR3 DNA: TGTGCCAGCAGTGAAGGCAGGGGGACTGAAGCTTTCTTT.

V gene TRBV29-1 combines with J gene TRBJ1-2, with a tentative D call TRBD1 (5 bases). Trimming removed 5 bases at V and 4 bases at J, with 14 bases between. The CDR3 is 13 amino acids. CDR1 is SQVTM, CDR2 ANQGSEA, per germline. The CDR3: CSVSTGAGYGYTF. The CDR3 bases are TGCAGCGTTTCGACTGGGGCTGGCTATGGCTACACCTTC.

The V call is TRBV5-4, the J call TRBJ1-1; 8 positions agree with TRBD1. The CDR3 length is 14 residues. V shed 4 bases, J shed 3 bases, and the junction held 5 bases outside the gene matches. Germline CDR1 and CDR2: SGHNT and YYREEE (reference sequence). The CDR3 loop reads CASSLTGVYTEAFF. CDR3 nucleotide sequence: TGTGCCAGCAGCCTGACAGGGGTTTACACTGAAGCTTTCTTT.

This chain connects TRBV5-6 to TRBJ2-7; 11 bases align to TRBD2. V gave up 3 bases and J gave up 2 bases; unmatched junction bases: 4. The CDR3 has 15 residues. Germline lookup yields CDR1 SGHDT and CDR2 YYEEEE. The CDR3 bases are TGTGCCAGCAGCTCCTTAGCGGGAGGGGCCTACGAGCAGTACTTC. Amino acid sequence: CASSSLAGGAYEQYF.

The gene calls are TRBV9 and TRBJ1-1; D is possibly TRBD1 (6 bases). The germline V gene encodes CDR1 SGDLS and CDR2 YYNGEE. Trimming removed 4 bases at V and 3 bases at J, with 13 bases between. The CDR3 spans 14 residues. For the CDR3, the DNA is TGTGCCAGCAGCCTAGCTGGGGGGCACACTGAAGCTTTCTTT. This sequence encodes CASSLAGGHTEAFF.

V and J are TRBV5-4 and TRBJ1-3; TRBD1 aligns across 10 bases. The V segment lost 0 bases and the J segment 3 bases; nucleotides outside the gene matches: 6. Germline V gives CDR1 SGHNT, CDR2 YYREEE (reference sequence). The CDR3 covers 17 residues. Here the CDR3 reads CASSLARDRGGGNTIYF. CDR3 DNA sequence: TGTGCCAGCAGCTTGGCCCGGGACAGGGGTGGTGGAAACACCATATATTTT.

CDR3 nucleotide sequence: TGTGCCAGCAGCTTAGCGGGTTCCGGGGCCAACGTCCTGACTTTC. This gives the protein CASSLAGSGANVLTF. The rearrangement uses TRBV7-9 and TRBJ2-6; no firm D call. CDR3 length: 15 residues. Trimming cost V 0 bases and J 4 bases, with 7 bases left between them. In germline, CDR1 is SEHNR, CDR2 FQNEAQ (reference sequence). Drawing the rest from reference TRBV7-9 and TRBJ2-6, the complete variable domain is DTGVSQNPRHKITKRGQNVTFRCDPISEHNRLYWYRQTLGQGPEFLTYFQNEAQLEKSRLLSDRFSAERPKGSFSTLEIQRTEQGDSAMYLCASSLAGSGANVLTFGAGSRLTVL.

J is TRBJ2-4 and V is TRBV5-1; D ambiguous. The V gene's germline CDR1 is SGHRS and CDR2 YFSETQ. Trimming took 1 base from V and 3 from J, leaving 8 bases between them. The CDR3 extends over 14 amino acids. The CDR3 DNA reads as TGCGCCAGCAGCTTGACGGTGGGCAAAAACATTCAGTACTTC. Protein product: CASSLTVGKNIQYF.